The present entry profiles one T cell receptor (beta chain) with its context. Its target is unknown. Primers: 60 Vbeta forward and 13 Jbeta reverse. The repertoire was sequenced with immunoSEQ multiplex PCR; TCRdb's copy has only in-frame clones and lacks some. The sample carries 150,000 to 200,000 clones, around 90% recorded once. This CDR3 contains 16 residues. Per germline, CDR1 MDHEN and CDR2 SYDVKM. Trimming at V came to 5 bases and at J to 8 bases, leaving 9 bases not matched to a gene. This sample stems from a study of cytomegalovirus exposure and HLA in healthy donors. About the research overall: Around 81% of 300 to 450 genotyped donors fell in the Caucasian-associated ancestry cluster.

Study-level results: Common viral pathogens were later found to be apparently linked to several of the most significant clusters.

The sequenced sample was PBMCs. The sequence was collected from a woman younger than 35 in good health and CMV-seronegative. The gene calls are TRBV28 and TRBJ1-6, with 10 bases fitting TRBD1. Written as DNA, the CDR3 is TGTGCCAGCAGTCCTTGGCCGGACAGGGGGGATTCACCCCTCCACTTT. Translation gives CASSPWPDRGDSPLHF.